A selection of T cell receptor beta chains follows, all from one sample in a study of response to subunit inactivated influenza vaccine. TCRdb reprocessed the RT-PCR reads with MiXCR, giving one entry per CDR3 protein. There are a few hundred thousand distinct CDR3 sequences in the sample; 12% occur only once, and more than 7% lies in the top ten. The specimen was non-naive T cells sorted from PBMCs, collected 14 days before vaccination. Receptors were obtained from a man aged 45 to 65 who received an inactivated influenza vaccine. Each CDR3 is given with its conserved first and last residue. The order of the fields is clone size, V gene, J gene, CDR3 protein. Clone size appears in some rows only: once, few, many, or a class for an expanded clone.

size: NA
V: TRBV15
J: TRBJ2-5
CDR3: CATSRGDRGYQETQYF

size: few
V: TRBV20-1
J: TRBJ2-3
CDR3: CSARDHSSGGRTDTQYF

size: NA
V: TRBV25-1
J: TRBJ2-5
CDR3: CASSDRRFRLQETQYF

size: few
V: TRBV5-1
J: TRBJ1-1
CDR3: CASSSGRSNTEAFF

size: many
V: TRBV10-3
J: TRBJ2-1
CDR3: CAISEGWSGRSNEQFF

size: few
V: TRBV20-1
J: TRBJ1-1
CDR3: CSARGPRTGLNTEAFF

size: many
V: TRBV28
J: TRBJ2-1
CDR3: CASRGLAGDFF

size: NA
V: TRBV7-8
J: TRBJ2-5
CDR3: CASSLERQGRGTQYF

size: few
V: TRBV9
J: TRBJ1-5
CDR3: CASSVGGLNQPQHF

size: NA
V: TRBV7-6
J: TRBJ1-2
CDR3: CASSLATGEGYTF

size: few
V: TRBV29-1
J: TRBJ2-5
CDR3: CSVGAGTLDQTQYF

size: many
V: TRBV30
J: TRBJ1-4
CDR3: CASNRDRNEKLFF

size: few
V: TRBV6-1
J: TRBJ2-1
CDR3: CASGRVRPTRFNEQFF

size: few
V: TRBV11-2
J: TRBJ1-2
CDR3: CASSLGQVLGYTF

size: NA
V: TRBV3-1
J: TRBJ1-1
CDR3: CASSQPLTGGNTEAFF

size: NA
V: TRBV20-1
J: TRBJ2-5
CDR3: CSARVTAGSETQYF

size: NA
V: TRBV2
J: TRBJ1-5
CDR3: CASTAGATQPQHF

size: few
V: TRBV20-1
J: TRBJ2-5
CDR3: CSAQSSGETQYF

size: many
V: TRBV15
J: TRBJ2-1
CDR3: CATSTTNTYRGGTQFF

size: many
V: TRBV24-1
J: TRBJ2-1
CDR3: CATSDKSGWGGEQFF

size: NA
V: TRBV11-3
J: TRBJ2-1
CDR3: CASSLDTGQGSYNEQFF

size: NA
V: TRBV7-7
J: TRBJ2-2
CDR3: CASSLGDTYTGELFF

size: NA
V: TRBV6-2/TRBV6-3
J: TRBJ1-1
CDR3: CASSYGRTGGTEAFF

size: NA
V: TRBV4-1
J: TRBJ1-2
CDR3: CASSHDSGQPSGYTF

size: NA
V: TRBV12-3/TRBV12-4
J: TRBJ1-3
CDR3: CASSTPGRQLSGNTIYF

size: NA
V: TRBV12-3/TRBV12-4
J: TRBJ2-2
CDR3: CASSRGGGGTGELFF

size: NA
V: TRBV2
J: TRBJ2-2
CDR3: CASSRQGSNTGELFF

size: few
V: TRBV7-2
J: TRBJ2-5
CDR3: CASSWGTGGEETQYF

size: NA
V: TRBV7-8
J: TRBJ1-1
CDR3: CASSLIDLGLNTEAFF

size: few
V: TRBV5-1
J: TRBJ2-1
CDR3: CASSFPGRPEQFF

size: many
V: TRBV3-1
J: TRBJ2-7
CDR3: CASSQRLAGGEQYF

size: many
V: TRBV12-3/TRBV12-4
J: TRBJ2-5
CDR3: CASSLRLAGLGTQYF

size: many
V: TRBV24-1
J: TRBJ2-3
CDR3: CAIRDRATDTQYF

size: NA
V: TRBV20-1
J: TRBJ1-2
CDR3: CSASGAGIGVNHGYTF

size: NA
V: TRBV7-2
J: TRBJ2-7
CDR3: CASSDSPRGTYEQYF

size: many
V: TRBV7-3
J: TRBJ2-1
CDR3: CASSLSPQGTTYNEQFF

size: few
V: TRBV4-3
J: TRBJ2-7
CDR3: CASSQRAGGAYEQYF

size: few
V: TRBV12-3/TRBV12-4
J: TRBJ1-1
CDR3: CASRLDGANTEAFF

size: NA
V: TRBV27
J: TRBJ2-2
CDR3: CASKKGLAGDGELFF

size: many
V: TRBV6-2/TRBV6-3
J: TRBJ2-7
CDR3: CASSKLAGVLEQYF

size: NA
V: TRBV5-5
J: TRBJ2-6
CDR3: CASSLGTQGFGANVLTF

size: many
V: TRBV28
J: TRBJ2-2
CDR3: CASSGGPMNTGELFF

size: NA
V: TRBV6-1
J: TRBJ1-1
CDR3: CASSEVVLNTEAFF

size: NA
V: TRBV3-1
J: TRBJ2-5
CDR3: CASSQEGGVETQYF

size: NA
V: TRBV28
J: TRBJ2-5
CDR3: CASSPLTGFQETQYF

size: many
V: TRBV5-1
J: TRBJ1-4
CDR3: CASSRNSATNEKLFF

size: few
V: TRBV9
J: TRBJ2-5
CDR3: CASSRKNGFQETQYF

size: NA
V: TRBV6-1
J: TRBJ2-1
CDR3: CASSPFTTSTYNEQFF

size: few
V: TRBV12-3/TRBV12-4
J: TRBJ1-1
CDR3: CASSLRARAFF

size: few
V: TRBV12-3/TRBV12-4
J: TRBJ2-5
CDR3: CASSLGGRPETQYF

size: NA
V: TRBV11-3
J: TRBJ2-1
CDR3: CASSLEPGRAGYEQFF

size: few
V: TRBV4-2
J: TRBJ2-1
CDR3: CASSQAVGRGAADEQFF

size: NA
V: TRBV5-1
J: TRBJ2-7
CDR3: CASSLDGGTRSEQYF